This T cell receptor (beta chain) appears in the sequencing data of a study of blood T cell repertoires in COVID-19. The wider study: Sites in the United States, Italy and Spain provided acute and convalescent COVID-19 samples. T cells, B-cell-depleted T cells, or PBMCs provided the cDNA or gDNA that served as material.

In the source study's methods: Reference gene primers were amplified, and this amplification served to estimate nucleated cell counts. Only in-frame clones appear in the TCRdb table, and some are missing; sequencing was by immunoSEQ multiplex PCR. Clonal size and the V and J genes are those of that table, whereas D and trimming came from the DNA. The profile covers about 38,000 clones, with approximately 86% appearing a single time and 4.8% taken by the ten largest. The V gene's germline CDR1 is LNHNV and CDR2 YYDKDF (reference sequence). V shed 3 bases and J shed 1 base, with 6 bases lying between them. This CDR3 comprises 13 residues.

J is TRBJ2-5 and V is TRBV15; no definite D call. Material for sequencing was peripheral blood. The origin of this receptor is a man in his fifties or sixties with active COVID-19. The CDR3, as DNA: TGTGCCACCAGCAGTGGGCCCCAAGAGACCCAGTACTTC. Protein product: CATSSGPQETQYF.